This T cell receptor beta chain stems from a study of blood T cell repertoires in COVID-19. Study background: The analysed material was cDNA or gDNA that came from T cells, B-cell-depleted T cells, or PBMCs.

The assay was immunoSEQ multiplex PCR, and TCRdb's table has in-frame clones only and misses some. The sample lists about 260,000 clones, about 87% occurring once. Participants reported their clinical history, and cohort assignment relied on those reports. The CDR3 is made up of 11 amino acids. From germline, CDR1 is MGHRA and CDR2 YSYEKL. Trimming left V 1 base short and J 5 bases short, with 3 bases between. This receptor was obtained from a woman in her 30s with acute COVID-19. V is TRBV4-1 and J is TRBJ2-7; D is unresolved. The sample taken for sequencing was PBMCs or T cells enriched from blood (not recorded which). The CDR3 loop reads CASSQANEQYF. The CDR3 bases are TGCGCCAGCAGCCAAGCTAACGAGCAGTACTTC.